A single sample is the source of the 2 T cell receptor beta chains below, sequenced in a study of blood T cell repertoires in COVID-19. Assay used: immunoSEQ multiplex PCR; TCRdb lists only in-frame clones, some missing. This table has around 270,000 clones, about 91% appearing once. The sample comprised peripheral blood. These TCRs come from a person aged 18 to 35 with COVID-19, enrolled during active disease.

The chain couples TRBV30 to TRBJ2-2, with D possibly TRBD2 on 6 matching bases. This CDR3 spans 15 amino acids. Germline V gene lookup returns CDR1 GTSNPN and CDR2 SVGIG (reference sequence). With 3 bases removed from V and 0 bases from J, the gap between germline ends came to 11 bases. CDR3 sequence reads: CAWRSAGTNTGELFF. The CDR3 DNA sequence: TGTGCCTGGAGGTCGGCGGGAACGAACACCGGGGAGCTGTTTTTT.

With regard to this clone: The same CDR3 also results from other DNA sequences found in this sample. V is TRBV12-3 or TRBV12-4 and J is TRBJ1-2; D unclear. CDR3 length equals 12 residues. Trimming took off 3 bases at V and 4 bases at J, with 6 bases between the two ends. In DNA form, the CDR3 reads TGTGCCAGCAGTTTGGAGGGCTATGGCTACACCTTC. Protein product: CASSLEGYGYTF.